The 18 T cell receptor beta chains presented below share a single source sample, sequenced in a study of blood T cells in healthy people across ages. A second roughly 6 to 11 cycle PCR used barcoded and J-beta primers. TCRdb reprocessed the 5' RACE reads via MiXCR and lists one record per CDR3 protein. The table has fewer than 2 million distinct CDR3 sequences, around 42% seen once; the top ten hold more than 20%. The sequenced sample consisted of blood. The receptors originated from a human donor in good health.

The gene calls are TRBV20-1 and TRBJ1-2; D gene ambiguous. The germline V gene has CDR1 DFQATT and CDR2 SNEGSKA (reference sequence). Trimming cost V 4 bases and J 4 bases, with 10 bases left between them. This CDR3 has 12 residues. In DNA, the CDR3 is TGCAGTGCTACGATGGACTTCTATGGCTACACCTTC. Protein: CSATMDFYGYTF.

V usage is TRBV6-1 and J usage is TRBJ1-5; 9 nucleotides agree with TRBD1. After removal of 1 base from V and 7 bases from J, the junction contained 8 bases not matched to a gene. CDR3 size: 16 residues. The germline CDR1 and CDR2 sequences are MNHNS and SASEGT. The CDR3 sequence is CASSEVLQGARQPQHF. DNA of the CDR3: TGTGCCAGCAGTGAAGTTTTACAGGGGGCCCGGCAGCCCCAGCATTTT.

The rearrangement uses TRBV14 and TRBJ1-2; D perhaps matches TRBD1 (6 bases). The CDR3 is 16 residues long. CDR1 and CDR2 (germline): SGHDN, FVKESK. V was cut by 0 bases and J by 5 bases, with 16 bases left in between. This CDR3 is CASSQDPGGGPYGYTF. The CDR3 nucleotides read TGTGCCAGCAGCCAAGATCCCGGGGGCGGGCCTTATGGCTACACCTTC.

This clonotype was counted between two and nine times. V usage is TRBV9 and J usage is TRBJ2-3, with TRBD2 identical over 8 bases. Trimming cost V 3 bases and J 2 bases; bases outside gene matches: 11. This CDR3 is 17 amino acids long. CDR1 is SGDLS, CDR2 YYNGEE, per germline. The CDR3 reads CASSANTPGLVTDTQYF. CDR3 nucleotide sequence: TGTGCCAGCAGCGCTAACACACCGGGACTAGTCACAGATACGCAGTATTTT.

The chain carries TRBV4-2 and TRBJ2-4; weak D call: TRBD1 (6 bases). The CDR3 length is 16 residues. V was cut by 5 bases and J by 2 bases, with 16 bases left in between. Germline-derived CDR1 and CDR2 are LGHNA and YNFKEQ. The CDR3 nucleotides read TGTGCCAGCAGCTTGTCAGGGGATAGGACCAAAAACATTCAGTACTTC. This translates into CASSLSGDRTKNIQYF.

The chain combines TRBV20-1 with TRBJ2-5, with 7 bases lining up with TRBD1. Germline loops: CDR1 DFQATT, CDR2 SNEGSKA (reference sequence). The V segment lost 5 bases and the J segment 4 bases; nucleotides outside the gene matches: 4. The CDR3 sequence is 12 residues long. The CDR3 sequence: CSAATGAETQYF. Here the CDR3 DNA reads TGCAGTGCTGCTACAGGGGCAGAGACCCAGTACTTC.

This clonotype occurred many times. This CDR3 reads CASSPGMIQETQYF. In nucleotides, the CDR3 is TGTGCCAGCAGTCCGGGGATGATCCAAGAGACCCAGTACTTC. This chain joins TRBV12-3 or TRBV12-4 and TRBJ2-5; possibly TRBD2 for D (5 bases). V lost 5 bases, J lost 1 base, and 11 bases lay in between. CDR3 length: 14 residues.

Regarding this clonotype: Because the CDR3 is missing its conserved closing phenylalanine or tryptophan, this is likely a read error. This chain uses TRBV5-1 with TRBJ1-2; no reliable D call. The V gene's germline CDR1 is SGHRS and CDR2 YFSETQ. This CDR3 has 14 amino acids. The V and J ends lost 0 bases and 2 bases respectively, with 8 bases between them. The CDR3 DNA sequence: TGCGCCAGCAGCTTGGGGAAAGGGAACTATGGCTACACCGTC. Translating gives CASSLGKGNYGYTV.

Only a few counts were recorded for this clonotype. The chain carries TRBV12-3 or TRBV12-4 and TRBJ1-1; TRBD1 matches at 7 bases. Trimming took 6 bases from V and 5 from J; bases not matched to a gene: 9. The CDR3 runs to 14 residues. CDR3 in amino acids: CASRPTGRITEAFF. CDR3 sequence (DNA): TGTGCCAGCAGACCGACAGGGAGGATTACTGAAGCTTTCTTT.

This chain joins TRBV27 and TRBJ2-1; a weak D match, TRBD2 (5 bases). V lost 3 bases, J lost 3 bases, and 21 bases lay in between. The CDR3 spans 18 residues. The germline gives CDR1 MNHEY, CDR2 SMNVEV (reference sequence). The CDR3 nucleotides are TGTGCCAGCAGTTTTGTTGGTAGCGTGGGTGGAATCTACAATGAGCAGTTCTTC. Its translation is CASSFVGSVGGIYNEQFF.

The CDR3 DNA follows: TGTGCCATCAGTGAGTATGAGGCGGCCTACAATGAGCAGTACTTC. It codes for CAISEYEAAYNEQYF. This sequence joins TRBV10-3 and TRBJ2-1; D remains unclear. The J call may be in error: the DNA end matches TRBJ2-7 better. Per the germline V gene, CDR1 is ENHRY and CDR2 is SYGVKD. This CDR3 has 15 residues.

The V and J genes are TRBV5-1 and TRBJ2-1; D is possibly TRBD1 (6 bases). This CDR3 contains 15 residues. V dropped 4 bases and J dropped 8 bases, with 19 bases sitting between them. Germline CDR1 is SGHRS and CDR2 is YFSETQ. The DNA of the CDR3 is TGCGCCAGCAGCCACGCAACAGGGTTTCGGGATGAGCAGTTCTTC. Protein: CASSHATGFRDEQFF.

CDR3 DNA sequence: TGCAGTGCTCCCCGGACATCCCCCTCCTACGAGCAGTACTTC. Its protein product is CSAPRTSPSYEQYF. The chain has TRBV20-1 and TRBJ2-7; maybe TRBD1 (5 bases). The germline V gene encodes CDR1 DFQATT and CDR2 SNEGSKA (reference sequence). This CDR3 is 14 amino acids long. Trimming pared 5 bases from V and 0 bases from J, leaving 14 bases between.

The J gene is TRBJ2-3, the V gene TRBV7-2, with TRBD2 matching over 8 bases. CDR3 length: 16 residues. CDR1 and CDR2 (germline): SGHTA, FQGNSA. The J segment lost 5 bases and the V segment lost 5 bases, leaving 12 bases of the junction unmatched. The CDR3 reads CASSRRTSLMGDTQYF. In nucleotides, the CDR3 is TGTGCCAGCAGCCGCCGGACTAGCCTCATGGGAGATACGCAGTATTTT.

The DNA for the CDR3 is TGTGCCAGCAGCTTAGATCAGATCTCCTACGAGCAGTACTTC. This codes for CASSLDQISYEQYF. V and J are TRBV7-2 and TRBJ2-7; D is ambiguous. Deletions cut 1 base from V and 0 bases from J, with 7 bases between. The germline CDR1 and CDR2 sequences are SGHTA and FQGNSA. The CDR3 consists of 14 residues.

The chain joins TRBV6-2 or TRBV6-3 to TRBJ2-3; 7 bases are shared with TRBD1. The CDR3 sequence is 17 residues long. The junction had 17 bases not matched to a gene; V was cut back by 6 bases and J by 5 bases. The V gene's germline CDR1 is MNHEY and CDR2 SVGEGT. The CDR3 loop is CASSAPLTGAVRDTQYF. The CDR3 nucleotides are TGTGCCAGCAGCGCCCCACTCACAGGGGCGGTTAGAGATACGCAGTATTTT.

This clonotype was found a few times. J is TRBJ1-6 and V is TRBV20-1, with D perhaps TRBD1 (5 bases). The CDR3 sequence is 17 residues long. V was clipped by 0 bases and J by 4 bases, with 16 bases between them. Germline CDR1 DFQATT, CDR2 SNEGSKA (reference sequence). For the CDR3, the DNA is TGCAGTGCTAGAGATCATCAGGGAGGGCCTTATAATTCACCCCTCCACTTT. The encoded protein is CSARDHQGGPYNSPLHF.

This clonotype has just a few counts. V usage is TRBV12-3 or TRBV12-4 and J usage is TRBJ2-3; 9 bases align to TRBD1. There are 15 residues in the CDR3. Trimming at V came to 6 bases and at J to 3 bases, leaving 7 bases not matched to a gene. This CDR3 is CASRQQGARTDTQYF. CDR3 nucleotide sequence: TGTGCCAGCAGACAACAGGGGGCTCGTACAGATACGCAGTATTTT.